The following is a T cell receptor beta chain sequence with its context. Its antigen has not been determined. One base away there is no much larger clone; base qualities are not given. From the cysteine through the phenylalanine, the CDR3 covers 17 amino acids. CDR3 DNA only is kept here, 51 bases in frame from base 1. V is pruned by 0 bases and J by 5 bases, leaving 9 bases of the junction without a gene match. CDR1 and CDR2 are read off the germline V gene as LGHNA and YNFKEQ. The data are from a study of PD-1 blockade in classical Hodgkin lymphoma (dated by TCRdb to the early 2020s). The study in broad terms: Nivolumab dosing was 3 mg/kg intravenously every 2 weeks, continuing until either disease progression or unacceptable toxicity. The study used CyTOF and TCR beta sequencing to define a peripheral blood immune signature of response to PD-1 blockade in classical Hodgkin lymphoma.

Overall results and qualifications from the work: Among trial patients, those achieving complete response had baseline diversity similar to that of newly diagnosed patients, while diversity was significantly lower in partial responders and progressors. Baseline TCR diversity was reported as lower in newly diagnosed patients than in healthy donors, and lower still in relapsed/refractory patients. The study covered only a single clinical trial cohort, and the causes of the repertoire differences, possibly disease activity or prior therapy, were still not defined. A significant rise by C4D1 was seen in CD4+ but not CD8+ TCR diversity (p=0.0027 vs p=0.16), with the rise being most apparent in complete responders (p=0.02). Diversity was lower in patients who began nivolumab less than 1 year after ASCT, so these patients were left out of later analyses to avoid confounding by immune reconstitution.

The Qiagen DNeasy kit was used to extract genomic DNA from unsorted PBMCs and from the negatively selected CD4+ and CD8+ fractions. TCR beta CDR3 regions were subjected to amplification by immunoSEQ multiplex PCR with primers that anneal to V and J segments. Amplification bias was minimized using a synthetic immune receptor repertoire, and residual bias was removed computationally after sequencing. Per the authors' processing: Custom Python scripts were used to quantify repertoire diversity as the Shannon entropy index. Unsorted, CD4+ and CD8+ repertoires were analyzed separately, except in combined analyses where CD4+ and CD8+ sequences were merged in silico. Clonal expansion was defined as at least a 2-fold frequency increase after treatment relative to C1D1, with a pseudocount of 0.5 for undetected baseline clones. Clones with 0 or 1 copy at C1D1 were classified as singleton clones, and clones with 2 or more copies were classified as non-singleton clones. Clones expanded in unsorted samples were annotated as CD4+, CD8+ or unknown by matching protein sequences in sorted samples from the same patient. Wilcoxon tests on paired samples were used to test changes in diversity from C1D1 to C4D1. In TCRdb, the immuneACCESS table is reduced to in-frame sequences with V and J assigned. These tables do not hold every clone; where another copy was compared, an unresolved V gene accounts for under half, and the others remain unexplained. The V and J calls and the clone size are those of that table, but D and trimming were determined from the DNA. This sample gives about 100,000 clones in total; over 70% of them show up just once. Of the sample, 12% is held by the ten largest clones.

The sample's time point label, in plain terms: cycle 1 day 1 (C1D1), immediately before nivolumab initiation. All trial patients had relapsed after autologous stem cell transplantation, with cohorts A, B and C differing in prior brentuximab vedotin exposure. The trial cohort was composed of roughly 60 patients with relapsed/refractory classical Hodgkin lymphoma, for whom complete response, partial response or progressive disease was recorded as best overall response. Trial patients were treated with single-agent nivolumab in the multi-cohort phase II CheckMate 205 trial. Best overall response was determined by an independent review committee according to the 2007 International Working Group response criteria. PBMCs from the trial were collected at three points: immediately before nivolumab initiation (C1D1), and during therapy at cycle 2 day 1 and cycle 4 day 1. Peripheral blood was collected in 8 mL Vacutainer Cell Preparation Tubes, from which PBMCs were isolated by centrifugation and then cryopreserved.

The chain employs TRBV4-2 and TRBJ2-5, with 10 bases aligning to TRBD2. The sequence was obtained from a human donor with classical Hodgkin lymphoma. The input for sequencing was peripheral blood mononuclear cells (PBMCs), taken at baseline. The CDR3: CASSQDTLAGVQETQYF. The DNA reads TGTGCCAGCAGCCAAGATACCCTAGCGGGAGTACAGGAGACCCAGTACTTC.